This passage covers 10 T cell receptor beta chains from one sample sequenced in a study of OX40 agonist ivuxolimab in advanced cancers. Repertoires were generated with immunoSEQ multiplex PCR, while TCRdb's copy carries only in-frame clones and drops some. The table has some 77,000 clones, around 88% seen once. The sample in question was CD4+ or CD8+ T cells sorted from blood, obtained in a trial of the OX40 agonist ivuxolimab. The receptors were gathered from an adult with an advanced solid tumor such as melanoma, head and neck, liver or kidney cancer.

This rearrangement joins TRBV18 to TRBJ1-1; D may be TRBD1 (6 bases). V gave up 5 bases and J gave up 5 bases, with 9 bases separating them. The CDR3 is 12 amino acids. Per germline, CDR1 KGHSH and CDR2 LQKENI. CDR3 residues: CASSSDRTEAFF. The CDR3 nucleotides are TGTGCCAGCTCATCAGACAGGACTGAAGCTTTCTTT. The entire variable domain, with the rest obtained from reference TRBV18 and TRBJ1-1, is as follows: NAGVMQNPRHLVRRRGQEARLRCSPMKGHSHVYWYRQLPEEGLKFMVYLQKENIIDESGMPKERFSAEFPKEGPSILRIQQVVRGDSAAYFCASSSDRTEAFFGQGTRLTVV.

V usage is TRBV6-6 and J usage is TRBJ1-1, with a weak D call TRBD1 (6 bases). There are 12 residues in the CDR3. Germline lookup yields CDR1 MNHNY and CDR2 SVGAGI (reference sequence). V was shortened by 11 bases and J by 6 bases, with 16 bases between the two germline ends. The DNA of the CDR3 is TGTGCCCACGGGGCAAACAGGGCTGAAGCTTTCTTT. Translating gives CAHGANRAEAFF.

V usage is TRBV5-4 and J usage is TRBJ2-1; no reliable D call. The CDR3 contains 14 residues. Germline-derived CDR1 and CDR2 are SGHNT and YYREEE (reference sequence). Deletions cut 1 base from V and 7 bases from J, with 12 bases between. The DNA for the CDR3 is TGTGCCAGCAGCTTGAATACGTTAGGGAATGAGCAGTTCTTC. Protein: CASSLNTLGNEQFF.

The CDR3 DNA sequence: TGTGCCAGCACCGGAGCGAGGCTCAATCAGCCCCAGCATTTT. It is translated as CASTGARLNQPQHF. This rearrangement joins TRBV2 to TRBJ1-5; no reliable D call. Germline CDR1 is SNHLY and CDR2 is FYNNEI. V was trimmed by 7 bases and J by 3 bases, leaving 13 bases between them. CDR3 size: 14 residues.

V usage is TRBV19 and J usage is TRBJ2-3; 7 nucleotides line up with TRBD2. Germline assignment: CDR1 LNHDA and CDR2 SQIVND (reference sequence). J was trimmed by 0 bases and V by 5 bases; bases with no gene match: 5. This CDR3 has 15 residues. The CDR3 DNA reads TGTGCCAGTAGTCCCCCGGGGGGAAGCACAGATACGCAGTATTTT. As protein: CASSPPGGSTDTQYF.

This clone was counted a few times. CDR3 region: CASRSRADSRSGANVLTF. In DNA form, the CDR3 reads TGTGCCAGCAGGTCTCGGGCAGATTCTCGCTCTGGGGCCAACGTCCTGACTTTC. This chain joins TRBV2 and TRBJ2-6; D is uncertain. The germline CDR1 and CDR2 sequences are SNHLY and FYNNEI. With 6 bases removed from V and 0 bases from J, the gap between germline ends came to 18 bases. The CDR3 sequence is 18 residues long.

This CDR3 is CASSRQGANNEQFF. CDR3 sequence (DNA): TGTGCCAGCAGCCGACAGGGGGCCAACAATGAGCAGTTCTTC. The rearrangement uses TRBV28 and TRBJ2-1; 10 bases agree with TRBD1. The length of the CDR3 is 14 residues. From germline, CDR1 is MDHEN and CDR2 SYDVKM. After removal of 6 bases from V and 5 bases from J, the junction contained 4 bases not matched to a gene.

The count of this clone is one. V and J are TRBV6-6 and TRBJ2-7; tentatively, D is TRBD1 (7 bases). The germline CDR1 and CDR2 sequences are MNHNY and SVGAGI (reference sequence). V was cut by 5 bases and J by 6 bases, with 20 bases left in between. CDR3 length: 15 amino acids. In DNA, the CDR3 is TGTGCCAGCAGTACCGCAGGGGGGCCCAATGGCGAGCAGTACTTC. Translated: CASSTAGGPNGEQYF.

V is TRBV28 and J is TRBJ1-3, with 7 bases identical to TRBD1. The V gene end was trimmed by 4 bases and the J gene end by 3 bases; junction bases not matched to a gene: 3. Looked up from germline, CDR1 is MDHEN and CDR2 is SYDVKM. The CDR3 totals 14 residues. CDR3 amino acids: CASSSTGVGNTIYF. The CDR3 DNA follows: TGTGCCAGCAGTTCAACAGGGGTTGGAAACACCATATATTTT.

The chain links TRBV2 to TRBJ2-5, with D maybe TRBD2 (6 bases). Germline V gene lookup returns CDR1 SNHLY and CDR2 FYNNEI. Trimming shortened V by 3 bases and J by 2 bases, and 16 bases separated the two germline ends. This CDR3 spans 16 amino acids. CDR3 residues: CASSEGTQHWQETQYF. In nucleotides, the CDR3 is TGTGCCAGCAGTGAGGGGACTCAGCACTGGCAAGAGACCCAGTACTTC.